This T cell receptor beta chain was identified during a study of early T cells in non-severe SARS-CoV-2 infection. Turning to the study itself: Sequenced bulk RNA came from whole blood that was unsorted, and chains were unpaired. Broader study findings: Matches to VDJdb favored anti-spike CD8 responses and missed private and CD4 specificities.

This CDR3 contains 17 residues. J was trimmed by 4 bases and V by 4 bases; bases with no gene match: 13. Germline V gene data show CDR1 as SGHTA and CDR2 as FQGNSA. This clonotype was picked up a small number of times. Its antigen is unknown. Unique molecular identifiers were added to individual cDNA molecules. MiXCR was run by TCRdb on the 5' RACE reads, yielding one entry per CDR3 protein. The repertoire holds 80,000 to 95,000 distinct CDR3 sequences, with around an eighth as singletons. The receptor comes from an adult who was a healthcare worker with PCR-confirmed SARS-CoV-2 infection or an uninfected control (not recorded which). Input material: whole blood. The rearrangement joins TRBV7-2 to TRBJ1-2, with 9 bases matching TRBD1. For the CDR3, the DNA is TGTGCCAGCAGCTCACGCGGGACAGGGTCTGCGAGCTATGGCTACACCTTC. This sequence encodes CASSSRGTGSASYGYTF.